The clone carrying this TCR beta chain was seen repeatedly, ten times or more. The antigen is unknown. The sample originates from a study of spatial heterogeneity in lung cancer. Notes on the study in general: Circulating ubiquitous expanded tumor TCRs were observed more frequently at resection than at follow-up.

Carried by each TCR cDNA molecule was a unique molecular identifier. One entry per CDR3 protein, called by TCRdb with MiXCR from the 5' RACE reads. The sample carries thousands of distinct CDR3 sequences, about 8.6% recorded once. The CDR3 totals 14 residues. V lost 5 bases to trimming and J lost 0 bases, with 10 bases between them. Time point specified: sample taken at primary tumor resection. This chain uses TRBV12-3 or TRBV12-4 with TRBJ1-1; D is ambiguous. The receptor was derived from a male donor with early-stage non-small cell lung cancer. The sample was PBMCs, taken at surgery. CDR3 coding DNA: TGTGCCAGCAGTCTTGTCGCCCTGAACACTGAAGCTTTCTTT. Translating gives CASSLVALNTEAFF.